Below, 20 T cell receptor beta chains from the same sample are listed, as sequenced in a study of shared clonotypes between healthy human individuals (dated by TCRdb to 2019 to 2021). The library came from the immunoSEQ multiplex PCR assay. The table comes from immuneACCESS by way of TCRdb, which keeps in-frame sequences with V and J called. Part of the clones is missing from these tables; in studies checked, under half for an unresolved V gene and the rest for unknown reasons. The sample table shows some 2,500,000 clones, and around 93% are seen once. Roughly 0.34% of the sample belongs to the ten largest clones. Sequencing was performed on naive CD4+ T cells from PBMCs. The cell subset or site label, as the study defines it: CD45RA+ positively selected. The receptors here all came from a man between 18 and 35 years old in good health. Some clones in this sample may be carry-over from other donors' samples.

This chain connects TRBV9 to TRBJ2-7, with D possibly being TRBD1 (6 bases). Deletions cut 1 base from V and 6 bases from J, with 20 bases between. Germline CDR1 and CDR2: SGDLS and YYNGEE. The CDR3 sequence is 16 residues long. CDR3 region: CASSVMSVGHSSEQYF. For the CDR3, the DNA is TGTGCCAGCAGCGTAATGTCAGTGGGACATTCGTCCGAGCAGTACTTC.

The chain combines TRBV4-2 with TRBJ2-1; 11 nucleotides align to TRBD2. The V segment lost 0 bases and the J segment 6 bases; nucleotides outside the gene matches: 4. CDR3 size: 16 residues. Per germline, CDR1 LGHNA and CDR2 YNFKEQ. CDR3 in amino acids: CASSQERLAGFNEQFF. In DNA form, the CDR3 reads TGTGCCAGCAGCCAAGAGAGACTAGCGGGGTTCAATGAGCAGTTCTTC.

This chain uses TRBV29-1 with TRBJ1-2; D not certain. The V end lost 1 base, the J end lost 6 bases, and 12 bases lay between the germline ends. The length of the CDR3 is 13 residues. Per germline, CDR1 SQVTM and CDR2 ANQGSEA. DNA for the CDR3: TGCAGCGTTGAAGGGTCCACCTACCATGGCTACACCTTC. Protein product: CSVEGSTYHGYTF.

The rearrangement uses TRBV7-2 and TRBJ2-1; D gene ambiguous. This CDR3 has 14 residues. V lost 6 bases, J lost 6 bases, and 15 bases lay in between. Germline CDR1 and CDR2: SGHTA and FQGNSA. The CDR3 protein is CASRYSASSNEQFF. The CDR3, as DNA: TGTGCCAGCAGATATAGTGCCTCGTCCAATGAGCAGTTCTTC.

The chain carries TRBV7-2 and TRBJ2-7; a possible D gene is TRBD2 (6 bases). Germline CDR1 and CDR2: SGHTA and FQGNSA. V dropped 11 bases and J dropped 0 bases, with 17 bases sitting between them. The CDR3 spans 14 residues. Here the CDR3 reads CASSRDSNSYEQYF. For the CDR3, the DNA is TGTGCCTCAAGCCGGGACTCCAACTCCTACGAGCAGTACTTC.

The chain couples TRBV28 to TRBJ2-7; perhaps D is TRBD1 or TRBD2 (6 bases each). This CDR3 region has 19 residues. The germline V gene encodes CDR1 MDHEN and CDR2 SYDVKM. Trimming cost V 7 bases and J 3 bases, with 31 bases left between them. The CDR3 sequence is CASTPVGTRLLGGDYEQYF. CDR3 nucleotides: TGTGCCAGCACCCCTGTAGGGACTCGACTTCTAGGGGGTGACTACGAGCAGTACTTC.

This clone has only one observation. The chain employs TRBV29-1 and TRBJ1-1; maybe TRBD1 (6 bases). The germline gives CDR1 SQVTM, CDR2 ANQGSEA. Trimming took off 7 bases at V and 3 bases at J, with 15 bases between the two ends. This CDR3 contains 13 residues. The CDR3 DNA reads TGCAGCGCCGGTGGGGGGGCTCACACTGAAGCTTTCTTT. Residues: CSAGGGAHTEAFF.

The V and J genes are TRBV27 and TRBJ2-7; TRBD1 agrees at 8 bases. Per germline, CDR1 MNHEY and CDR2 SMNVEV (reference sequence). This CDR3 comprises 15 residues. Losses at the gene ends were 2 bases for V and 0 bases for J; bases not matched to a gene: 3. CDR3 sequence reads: CASSLTGTGSYEQYF. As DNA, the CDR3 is TGTGCCAGCAGTTTAACTGGGACAGGCTCCTACGAGCAGTACTTC.

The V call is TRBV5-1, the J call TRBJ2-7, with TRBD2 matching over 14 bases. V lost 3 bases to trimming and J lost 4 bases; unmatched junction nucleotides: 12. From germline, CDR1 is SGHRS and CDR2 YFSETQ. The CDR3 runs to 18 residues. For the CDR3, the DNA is TGCGCCAGCAGCTCCGGGACTAGCGGGAGACTCAGGGAGTACGAGCAGTACTTC. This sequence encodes CASSSGTSGRLREYEQYF.

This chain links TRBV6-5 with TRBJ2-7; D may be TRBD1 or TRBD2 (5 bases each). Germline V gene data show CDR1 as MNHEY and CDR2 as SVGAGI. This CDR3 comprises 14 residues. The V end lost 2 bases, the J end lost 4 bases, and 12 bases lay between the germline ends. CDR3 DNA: TGTGCCAGCAGTTACCGGGACGGAAAATACGAGCAGTACTTC. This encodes CASSYRDGKYEQYF.

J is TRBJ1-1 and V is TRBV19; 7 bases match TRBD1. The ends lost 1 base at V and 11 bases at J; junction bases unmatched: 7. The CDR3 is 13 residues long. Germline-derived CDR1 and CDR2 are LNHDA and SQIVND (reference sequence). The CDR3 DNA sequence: TGTGCCAGTAGTATAGTAGGGGGCCTTGGGGCTTTCTTT. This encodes CASSIVGGLGAFF.

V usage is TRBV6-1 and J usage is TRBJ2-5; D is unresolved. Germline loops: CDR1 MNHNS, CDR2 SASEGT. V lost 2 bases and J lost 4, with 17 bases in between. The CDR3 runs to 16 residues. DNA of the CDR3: TGTGCCAGCAGTGAACTCAAGGGATCCCCTAGAGAGACCCAGTACTTC. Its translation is CASSELKGSPRETQYF.

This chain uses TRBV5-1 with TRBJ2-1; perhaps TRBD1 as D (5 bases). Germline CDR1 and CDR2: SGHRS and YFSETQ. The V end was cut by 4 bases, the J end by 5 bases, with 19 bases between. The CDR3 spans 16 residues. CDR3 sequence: CASSPIGAQTNNEQFF. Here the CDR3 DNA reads TGCGCCAGCAGCCCCATTGGGGCCCAAACTAACAATGAGCAGTTCTTC.

The chain's CDR3 is CASSQDVGRLNTEAFF. As DNA, the CDR3 is TGTGCCAGCAGCCAAGACGTGGGGAGGCTGAACACTGAAGCTTTCTTT. V usage is TRBV14 and J usage is TRBJ1-1, with D hard to call. V was pared by 0 bases and J by 0 bases, with 11 bases between. The CDR3 length is 16 residues. Germline loops: CDR1 SGHDN, CDR2 FVKESK. The full variable domain, with the rest looked up from reference TRBV14 and TRBJ1-1, is EAGVTQFPSHSVIEKGQTVTLRCDPISGHDNLYWYRRVMGKEIKFLLHFVKESKQDESGMPNNRFLAERTGGTYSTLKVQPAELEDSGVYFCASSQDVGRLNTEAFFGQGTRLTVV.

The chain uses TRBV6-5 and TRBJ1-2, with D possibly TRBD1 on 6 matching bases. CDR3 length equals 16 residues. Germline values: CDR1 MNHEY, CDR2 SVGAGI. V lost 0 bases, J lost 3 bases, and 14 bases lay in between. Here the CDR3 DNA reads TGTGCCAGCAGTTACTCGCGGGACACAACCGACTATGGCTACACCTTC. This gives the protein CASSYSRDTTDYGYTF.

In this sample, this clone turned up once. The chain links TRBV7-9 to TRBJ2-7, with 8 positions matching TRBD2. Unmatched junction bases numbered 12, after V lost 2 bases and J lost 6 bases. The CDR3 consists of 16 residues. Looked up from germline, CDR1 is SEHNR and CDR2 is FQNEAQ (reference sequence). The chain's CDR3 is CASSLSGSGTRGEQYF. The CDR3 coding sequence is TGTGCCAGCAGCTTATCAGGTTCCGGGACTAGGGGCGAGCAGTACTTC.

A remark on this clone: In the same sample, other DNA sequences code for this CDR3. The CDR3 coding sequence is TGCAGCGTTGAAGGACAATCCTACGAGCAGTACTTC. Its translation: CSVEGQSYEQYF. V gene TRBV29-1 combines with J gene TRBJ2-7; no firm D call. Trimming took 1 base from V and 1 from J, leaving 5 bases between them. This CDR3 spans 12 amino acids. CDR1 and CDR2 from the germline V gene are SQVTM and ANQGSEA.

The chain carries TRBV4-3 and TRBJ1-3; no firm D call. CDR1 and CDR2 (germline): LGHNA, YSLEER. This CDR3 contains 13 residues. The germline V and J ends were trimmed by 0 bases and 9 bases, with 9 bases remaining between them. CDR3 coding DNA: TGCGCCAGCAGCCAAGAAATGTGGGGCACCATATATTTT. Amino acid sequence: CASSQEMWGTIYF.

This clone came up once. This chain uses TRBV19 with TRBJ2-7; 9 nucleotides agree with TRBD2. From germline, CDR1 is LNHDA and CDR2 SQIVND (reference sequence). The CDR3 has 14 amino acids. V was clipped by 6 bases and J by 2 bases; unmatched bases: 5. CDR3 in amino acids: CASSGTSQAYEQYF. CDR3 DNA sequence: TGTGCCAGTAGCGGGACTAGCCAAGCCTACGAGCAGTACTTC.

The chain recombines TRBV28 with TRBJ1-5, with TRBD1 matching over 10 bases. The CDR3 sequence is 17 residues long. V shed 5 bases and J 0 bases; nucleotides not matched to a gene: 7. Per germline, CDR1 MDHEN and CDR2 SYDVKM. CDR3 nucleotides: TGTGCCAGCAGTCCAGGGACAGGGGTATATAGCAATCAGCCCCAGCATTTT. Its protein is CASSPGTGVYSNQPQHF. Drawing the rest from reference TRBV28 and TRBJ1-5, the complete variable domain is DVKVTQSSRYLVKRTGEKVFLECVQDMDHENMFWYRQDPGLGLRLIYFSYDVKMKEKGDIPEGYSVSREKKERFSLILESASTNQTSMYLCASSPGTGVYSNQPQHFGDGTRLSIL.